One and the same sample provided the 24 T cell receptor beta chains below, sequenced in a study of control samples from healthy donors and cancer patients. Some clones are missing from TCRdb's copy, which holds only in-frame ones; the method was immunoSEQ multiplex PCR. The table shows approximately 100,000 clones, with 82% occurring only once. The sample was blood. The receptor source for this set is a man aged 55 to 70 in good health.

V gene TRBV3-1 (or the pseudogene TRBV3-2) combines with J gene TRBJ2-2; TRBD1 aligns across 9 bases. V was clipped by 4 bases and J by 4 bases; unmatched bases: 7. The length of the CDR3 is 16 residues. The germline gives CDR1 LGHDT, CDR2 YNNKEL (reference sequence). The CDR3 here is CASSRRQGEGTGELFF. The CDR3 region has the DNA TGTGCCAGCAGCCGCCGACAGGGGGAGGGCACCGGGGAGCTGTTTTTT.

In the case of this clone: The junction shows a germline mismatch at one end, possibly a read error. The CDR3 loop is CASSLIWTRSYNEQFF. The CDR3 nucleotides are TGTGCTAGCAGCTTAATATGGACTAGGTCCTACAATGAGCAGTTCTTC. The chain couples TRBV7-7 to TRBJ2-1; the match to TRBD2 covers 7 bases. Germline CDR1 reads SSHAT; CDR2 reads FNYEAQ (reference sequence). This CDR3 contains 16 residues.

The chain joins TRBV18 to TRBJ2-5; 9 bases match TRBD2. Per germline, CDR1 KGHSH and CDR2 LQKENI. This CDR3 comprises 15 residues. V shed 2 bases, J shed 2 bases, and the junction held 3 bases outside the gene matches. In DNA form, the CDR3 reads TGTGCCAGCTCACCATTAGCGGGGGATCAAGAGACCCAGTACTTC. Encoded protein: CASSPLAGDQETQYF.

This clone was observed once. This chain uses TRBV9 with TRBJ2-2, with unresolved D. This CDR3 region has 13 residues. V shed 2 bases and J shed 0 bases, with 2 bases lying between them. Germline CDR1 and CDR2: SGDLS and YYNGEE. Written as DNA, the CDR3 is TGTGCCAGCAGCGTCCCGAACACCGGGGAGCTGTTTTTT. This gives the protein CASSVPNTGELFF.

There are a few counts of this clone. V is TRBV6-1 and J is TRBJ1-4; D ambiguous. There are 15 residues in the CDR3. Germline V gene sequence: CDR1 MNHNS, CDR2 SASEGT. V was clipped by 1 base and J by 4 bases, with 10 bases between them. The CDR3: CASSEVAGSNEKLFF. CDR3 DNA sequence: TGTGCCAGCAGTGAAGTGGCAGGAAGTAATGAAAAACTGTTTTTT.

The chain joins TRBV6-5 to TRBJ1-5; D not resolved. The CDR3 runs 13 residues. The germline V and J ends were trimmed by 8 bases and 2 bases, with 10 bases remaining between them. CDR1 MNHEY and CDR2 SVGAGI come from the germline V gene. CDR3 sequence (DNA): TGTGCCAGCCATATACAGCGCAATCAGCCCCAGCATTTT. Translating it yields CASHIQRNQPQHF.

This clone has just a few counts. The V gene is TRBV11-2, the J gene TRBJ1-5, with D possibly TRBD1 on 5 matching bases. Germline CDR1 SGHAT, CDR2 FQNNGV. The CDR3 sequence is 15 residues long. V lost 1 base and J lost 4, with 11 bases in between. The CDR3 region is CASSLVGGSNQPQHF. For the CDR3, the DNA is TGTGCCAGCAGCTTAGTCGGGGGGTCGAATCAGCCCCAGCATTTT.

A single count supports this clone. This chain links TRBV6-1 with TRBJ1-2; the D gene is possibly TRBD1 (5 bases). Trimming shortened V by 3 bases and J by 8 bases, and 16 bases separated the two germline ends. Germline V CDR1 and CDR2: MNHNS, SASEGT. CDR3 length: 14 residues. CDR3 coding DNA: TGTGCCAGCAGTGATGGGGGGTACGGGGTAGGCTACACCTTC. Its protein is CASSDGGYGVGYTF.

This clone was detected once. The gene calls are TRBV30 and TRBJ2-7; tentatively, D is TRBD1 or TRBD2 (6 bases each). The V end was cut by 0 bases, the J end by 0 bases, with 24 bases between. The CDR3 totals 19 residues. CDR1 GTSNPN and CDR2 SVGIG come from the germline V gene (reference sequence). CDR3: CAWSVIPGGFTASSYEQYF. CDR3 coding DNA: TGTGCCTGGAGTGTAATTCCCGGGGGCTTCACCGCGAGCTCCTACGAGCAGTACTTC.

J is TRBJ1-2 and V is TRBV3-1 (or the pseudogene TRBV3-2), with D maybe TRBD1 (5 bases). CDR3 size: 13 residues. V lost 5 bases, J lost 3 bases, and 10 bases lay in between. Germline V gene data show CDR1 as LGHDT and CDR2 as YNNKEL (reference sequence). CDR3 protein: CASSYRDYYGYTF. The DNA for the CDR3 is TGTGCCAGCAGCTACCGGGACTACTATGGCTACACCTTC.

The genes are TRBV5-1 and TRBJ1-5, with D hard to call. V dropped 4 bases and J dropped 6 bases, with 14 bases sitting between them. The CDR3 length is 14 residues. CDR1 is SGHRS, CDR2 YFSETQ, per germline. CDR3 coding DNA: TGCGCCAGCAGCCCGGGCCTCTTAGGTCAGCCCCAGCATTTT. This gives the protein CASSPGLLGQPQHF.

The V call is TRBV4-2, the J call TRBJ2-1, with D possibly being TRBD2 (5 bases). CDR3 length: 16 residues. The V end lost 0 bases, the J end lost 0 bases, and 9 bases lay between the germline ends. CDR1 LGHNA and CDR2 YNFKEQ come from the germline V gene. The CDR3 protein is CASSQDTRSSYNEQFF. For the CDR3, the DNA is TGTGCCAGCAGCCAAGATACTAGGAGCTCCTACAATGAGCAGTTCTTC.

The chain links TRBV5-1 to TRBJ1-1; D uncertain. Germline V gene data show CDR1 as SGHRS and CDR2 as YFSETQ. Trimming took 3 bases from V and 0 from J, leaving 9 bases between them. CDR3 size: 14 residues. The CDR3, as DNA: TGCGCCAGCAGCTCCTCCGGGGTGAACACTGAAGCTTTCTTT. This gives the protein CASSSSGVNTEAFF.

This chain connects TRBV27 to TRBJ2-2; D remains unclear. The CDR3 covers 12 residues. The V gene's germline CDR1 is MNHEY and CDR2 SMNVEV (reference sequence). Trimming cost V 8 bases and J 8 bases, with 12 bases left between them. CDR3 protein: CASHGVGGELFF. As DNA, the CDR3 is TGTGCCAGCCATGGGGTCGGAGGGGAGCTGTTTTTT.

The rearrangement links TRBV28 to TRBJ2-6; D is tentatively TRBD1 or TRBD2 (5 bases each). Trimming removed 4 bases at V and 0 bases at J, with 13 bases between. Germline CDR1 MDHEN, CDR2 SYDVKM. The CDR3 length is 17 residues. In DNA form, the CDR3 reads TGTGCCAGCAGTTCGGGACCGATTCCCTCTGGGGCCAACGTCCTGACTTTC. Amino acids: CASSSGPIPSGANVLTF.

This chain joins TRBV6-6 and TRBJ2-1, with 9 bases that match TRBD2. V lost 6 bases to trimming and J lost 4 bases; unmatched junction nucleotides: 4. Germline values: CDR1 MNHNY, CDR2 SVGAGI (reference sequence). This CDR3 contains 14 residues. CDR3 DNA sequence: TGTGCCAGCAGGCTAGCGGGGCTTTACAATGAGCAGTTCTTC. Its protein is CASRLAGLYNEQFF.

The chain is built from TRBV24-1 and TRBJ2-5; a weak D match, TRBD2 (5 bases). This CDR3 region has 14 residues. CDR1 is KGHDR and CDR2 is SFDVKD in the germline V gene. Trimming shortened V by 4 bases and J by 1 base, and 9 bases separated the two germline ends. The CDR3 bases are TGTGCCACCAGTGACGCGGACTTCCAAGAGACCCAGTACTTC. This codes for CATSDADFQETQYF.

The chain employs TRBV27 and TRBJ2-2; TRBD1 is a possible D gene (6 bases). The ends were cut back, 7 bases at V and 6 bases at J, with 21 bases in the middle. CDR1 is MNHEY, CDR2 SMNVEV, per germline (reference sequence). This CDR3 is built from 16 residues. CDR3 nucleotides: TGTGCCAGCAAACCAGCGGCAGGGGCAGGGGCCGGGGAGCTGTTTTTT. Its protein is CASKPAAGAGAGELFF.

The table lists this clone with a count of one. This rearrangement joins TRBV14 to TRBJ2-7; 10 nucleotides align to TRBD1. Unmatched junction bases numbered 2, after V lost 5 bases and J lost 1 base. Germline CDR1 SGHDN, CDR2 FVKESK. CDR3 length: 14 amino acids. The CDR3, as DNA: TGTGCCAGCAGCTGGGGACAGGGGTCCTACGAGCAGTACTTC. Encoded protein: CASSWGQGSYEQYF. Complete variable domain (other parts from reference TRBV14 and TRBJ2-7): EAGVTQFPSHSVIEKGQTVTLRCDPISGHDNLYWYRRVMGKEIKFLLHFVKESKQDESGMPNNRFLAERTGGTYSTLKVQPAELEDSGVYFCASSWGQGSYEQYFGPGTRLTVT.

The chain recombines TRBV5-4 with TRBJ1-5; the D is unclear. Germline CDR1 and CDR2: SGHNT and YYREEE (reference sequence). This CDR3 contains 15 residues. The V end was cut by 0 bases, the J end by 5 bases, with 12 bases between. The CDR3 DNA reads as TGTGCCAGCAGCTTGGACGGTGGCCAGGATCAGCCCCAGCATTTT. This codes for CASSLDGGQDQPQHF.

This chain uses TRBV30 with TRBJ2-1; 10 bases align to TRBD2. The CDR3 is 15 amino acids. V was pared by 2 bases and J by 5 bases, with 6 bases of the junction left unmatched. Germline V gives CDR1 GTSNPN, CDR2 SVGIG (reference sequence). CDR3 nucleotides: TGTGCCTGGAGTAAGAGGACTAGCGGACACAATGAGCAGTTCTTC. Amino acids: CAWSKRTSGHNEQFF.

This chain joins TRBV27 and TRBJ1-5; no definite D call. Germline CDR1 MNHEY, CDR2 SMNVEV (reference sequence). The V gene lost 6 bases and the J gene lost 2 bases, with 8 bases spanning the gap. The CDR3 loop spans 13 amino acids. The CDR3 nucleotides read TGTGCCAGCAGCCTGTTTGGCAATCAGCCCCAGCATTTT. Protein product: CASSLFGNQPQHF.

This chain connects TRBV4-1 to TRBJ1-1; D remains unclear. This CDR3 is built from 15 residues. V was clipped by 2 bases and J by 6 bases, with 16 bases between them. Germline CDR1 is MGHRA and CDR2 is YSYEKL. This chain's CDR3 is CASSQTYSGWAEAFF. CDR3 sequence (DNA): TGCGCCAGCAGCCAAACGTATTCGGGGTGGGCTGAAGCTTTCTTT.

V is TRBV28 and J is TRBJ2-5, with TRBD2 matching over 11 bases. The trim removed 1 base at V and 3 bases at J, leaving 4 bases unmatched. The CDR3 consists of 16 residues. Germline CDR1 and CDR2: MDHEN and SYDVKM. In nucleotides, the CDR3 is TGTGCCAGCAGTTTATCTCAGGGACTAGCGGAAGAGACCCAGTACTTC. This codes for CASSLSQGLAEETQYF.